These T cell receptor beta chains were read from a single sample in a study of CD8+ T cells in alopecia areata. Clones were read by immunoSEQ multiplex PCR, and TCRdb kept only the in-frame ones, dropping some. In the table there are 110,000 or so clones, roughly two thirds of which are singletons. Sequenced material: CD4+ T cells sorted from blood. These receptors all stem from a human donor in good health. CDR3s include the opening cysteine and the closing phenylalanine or tryptophan. The D gene is left open where the match is weak. Clone size is not always given. Where it is, it says once, few, many or a class for expanded clones.

length: 14; D: NA; J: TRBJ2-7; size: NA; V: TRBV29-1; DNA: TGCAGCGTTGAAAGCCCTAGTGGTGGTGGCGAGCAGTACTTC; CDR3: CSVESPSGGGEQYF
length: 14; D: NA; J: TRBJ2-7; size: NA; V: TRBV6-5; DNA: TGTGCCAGCAGTTATGGTCCCCTCGGCGACGAGCAGTACTTC; CDR3: CASSYGPLGDEQYF
length: 13; D: NA; J: TRBJ2-1; size: NA; V: TRBV5-1; DNA: TGCGCCAGCAGCTCCCGCGGCTGGACTGAGCAGTTCTTC; CDR3: CASSSRGWTEQFF
length: 13; D: NA; J: TRBJ1-5; size: NA; V: TRBV6-1; DNA: TGTGCCAGCAAAGCTGCCAGGGATCAGCCCCAGCATTTT; CDR3: CASKAARDQPQHF
length: 15; D: TRBD1; J: TRBJ1-4; size: NA; V: TRBV5-1; DNA: TGCGCCAGCAGCGTGACAGGGCGCGCTAATGAAAAACTGTTTTTT; CDR3: CASSVTGRANEKLFF
length: 11; D: NA; J: TRBJ1-1; size: NA; V: TRBV30; DNA: TGTGCCTGGAGGGTGAACACTGAAGCTTTCTTT; CDR3: CAWRVNTEAFF
length: 15; D: TRBD1; J: TRBJ2-5; size: NA; V: TRBV5-4; DNA: TGTGCCAGCAGCTTCGACAGGGGTTCGTGGGAGACCCAGTACTTC; CDR3: CASSFDRGSWETQYF
length: 15; D: NA; J: TRBJ2-1; size: NA; V: TRBV30; DNA: TGTGCCTGGAGTGTATCGGGGGGCCCCTACAATGAGCAGTTCTTC; CDR3: CAWSVSGGPYNEQFF
length: 17; D: TRBD2; J: TRBJ2-1; size: NA; V: TRBV7-2; DNA: TGTGCCAGCAGCTTCATAGCGGGGGGGCGTTTCTACAATGAGCAGTTCTTC; CDR3: CASSFIAGGRFYNEQFF
length: 13; D: NA; J: TRBJ1-2; size: NA; V: TRBV29-1; DNA: TGCAGCGTTGAAGATCTCGGGGGCTATGGCTACACCTTC; CDR3: CSVEDLGGYGYTF
length: 10; D: NA; J: TRBJ2-1; size: NA; V: TRBV2; DNA: TGTGCCAGCAGGGGCAATGAGCAGTTCTTC; CDR3: CASRGNEQFF
length: 13; D: NA; J: TRBJ2-3; size: NA; V: TRBV29-1; DNA: TGCAGCGTTGAAGAGGGGGCCACAGATACGCAGTATTTT; CDR3: CSVEEGATDTQYF
length: 11; D: TRBD1; J: TRBJ1-1; size: NA; V: TRBV5-1; DNA: TGCGCCAGCAGTAGGGACAGTATGGCTTTCTTT; CDR3: CASSRDSMAFF
length: 14; D: TRBD1; J: TRBJ2-7; size: NA; V: TRBV9; DNA: TGTGCCAGCAGCGGACAGGGAAAGAACTACGAGCAGTACTTC; CDR3: CASSGQGKNYEQYF
length: 12; D: NA; J: TRBJ2-5; size: NA; V: TRBV11-2; DNA: TGTGCCAGCAGCTTAGGGGCGGAGACCCAGTACTTC; CDR3: CASSLGAETQYF
length: 18; D: NA; J: TRBJ2-1; size: NA; V: TRBV5-1; DNA: TGCGCCTCCTATACCGGGACCGGGCTTGAGGTGCGGTACAATGAGCAGTTCTTC; CDR3: CASYTGTGLEVRYNEQFF
length: 13; D: NA; J: TRBJ2-7; size: NA; V: TRBV30; DNA: TGTGCCTGGAGTGTAGAATCTCCCGGCGAGCAGTACTTC; CDR3: CAWSVESPGEQYF
length: 13; D: NA; J: TRBJ2-5; size: NA; V: TRBV6-1; DNA: TGTGCCAGTTTACTTTTGGGGCAAGAGACCCAGTACTTC; CDR3: CASLLLGQETQYF
length: 15; D: NA; J: TRBJ2-3; size: few; V: TRBV2; DNA: TGTGCCAGCAGTGAGCTAAGTCGAGGCACAGATACGCAGTATTTT; CDR3: CASSELSRGTDTQYF
length: 13; D: NA; J: TRBJ1-6; size: few; V: TRBV9; DNA: TGTGCCAGCAGCGTAGTACCGGATTCACCCCTCCACTTT; CDR3: CASSVVPDSPLHF
length: 15; D: TRBD1; J: TRBJ1-5; size: NA; V: TRBV30; DNA: TGTGCCTGGAGTCCGGGACAGGGGGCTAATCAGCCCCAGCATTTT; CDR3: CAWSPGQGANQPQHF
length: 14; D: NA; J: TRBJ2-5; size: NA; V: TRBV29-1; DNA: TGCAGCGTTGAAGCCTTGGAGGGGCGAGAGACCCAGTACTTC; CDR3: CSVEALEGRETQYF
length: 16; D: TRBD1; J: TRBJ2-5; size: NA; V: TRBV15; DNA: TGTGCCACCAGCAGAAACCCGACAGGGGGGGGAGAGACCCAGTACTTC; CDR3: CATSRNPTGGGETQYF
length: 15; D: TRBD1; J: TRBJ2-5; size: NA; V: TRBV25-1; DNA: TGTGCCAGCAGAATACCGGGACAGGGGGCAGAGACCCAGTACTTC; CDR3: CASRIPGQGAETQYF
length: 12; D: NA; J: TRBJ2-5; size: few; V: TRBV7-9; DNA: TGTGCCAGCAGCTTAACCCGGGAGACCCAGTACTTC; CDR3: CASSLTRETQYF
length: 14; D: NA; J: TRBJ2-4; size: NA; V: TRBV19; DNA: TGTGCCAGTAGTGTCCCGGGACAAAAAAACATTCAGTACTTC; CDR3: CASSVPGQKNIQYF
length: 15; D: TRBD2; J: TRBJ2-7; size: NA; V: TRBV6-5; DNA: TGTGCCAGCAGTTACAGGCCTAGCGGGGCCTACGAGCAGTACTTC; CDR3: CASSYRPSGAYEQYF
length: 13; D: NA; J: TRBJ1-1; size: NA; V: TRBV29-1; DNA: TGCAGCGTTGCGGGGCAGCTGAACACTGAAGCTTTCTTT; CDR3: CSVAGQLNTEAFF